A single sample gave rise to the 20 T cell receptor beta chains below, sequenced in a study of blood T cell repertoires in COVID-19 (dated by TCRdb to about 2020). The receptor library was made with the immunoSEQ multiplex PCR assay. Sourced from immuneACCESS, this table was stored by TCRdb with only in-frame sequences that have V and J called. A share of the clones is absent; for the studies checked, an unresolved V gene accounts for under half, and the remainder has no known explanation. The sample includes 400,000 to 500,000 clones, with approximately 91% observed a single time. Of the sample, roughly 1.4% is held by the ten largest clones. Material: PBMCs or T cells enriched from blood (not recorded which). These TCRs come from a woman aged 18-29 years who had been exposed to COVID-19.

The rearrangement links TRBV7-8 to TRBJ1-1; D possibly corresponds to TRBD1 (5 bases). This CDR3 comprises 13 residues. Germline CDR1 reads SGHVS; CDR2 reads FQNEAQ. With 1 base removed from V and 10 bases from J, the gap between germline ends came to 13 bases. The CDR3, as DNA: TGTGCCAGCAGCTTAGTGGGGGGAGTTGCAGCTTTCTTT. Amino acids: CASSLVGGVAAFF.

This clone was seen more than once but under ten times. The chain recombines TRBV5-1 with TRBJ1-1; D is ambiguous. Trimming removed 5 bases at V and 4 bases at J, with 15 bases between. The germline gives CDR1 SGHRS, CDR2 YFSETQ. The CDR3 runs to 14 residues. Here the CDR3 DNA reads TGCGCCAGCAGAACGGGATACGAGGGCACTGAAGCTTTCTTT. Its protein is CASRTGYEGTEAFF. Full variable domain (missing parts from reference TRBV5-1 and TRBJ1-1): KAGVTQTPRYLIKTRGQQVTLSCSPISGHRSVSWYQQTPGQGLQFLFEYFSETQRNKGNFPGRFSGRQFSNSRSEMNVSTLELGDSALYLCASRTGYEGTEAFFGQGTRLTVV.

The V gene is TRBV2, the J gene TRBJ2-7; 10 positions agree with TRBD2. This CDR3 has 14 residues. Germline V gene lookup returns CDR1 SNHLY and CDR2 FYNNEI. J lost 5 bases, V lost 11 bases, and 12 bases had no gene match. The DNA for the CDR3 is TGTGCCGGCTCAAAAGGACTAGCGGAACACGAGCAGTACTTC. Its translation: CAGSKGLAEHEQYF.

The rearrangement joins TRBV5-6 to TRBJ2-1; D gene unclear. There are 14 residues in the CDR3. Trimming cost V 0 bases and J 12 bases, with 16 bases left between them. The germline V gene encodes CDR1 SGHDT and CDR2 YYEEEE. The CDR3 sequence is CASSLALSPRWQFF. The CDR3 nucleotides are TGTGCCAGCAGCTTGGCCCTTTCTCCGCGGTGGCAGTTCTTC.

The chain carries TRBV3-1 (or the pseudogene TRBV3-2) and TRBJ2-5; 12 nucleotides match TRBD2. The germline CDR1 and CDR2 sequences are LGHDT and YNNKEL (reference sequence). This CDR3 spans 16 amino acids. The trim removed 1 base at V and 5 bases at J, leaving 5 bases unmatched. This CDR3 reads CASSQGASGRAETQYF. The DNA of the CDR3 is TGTGCCAGCAGCCAAGGCGCTAGCGGGAGGGCCGAGACCCAGTACTTC.

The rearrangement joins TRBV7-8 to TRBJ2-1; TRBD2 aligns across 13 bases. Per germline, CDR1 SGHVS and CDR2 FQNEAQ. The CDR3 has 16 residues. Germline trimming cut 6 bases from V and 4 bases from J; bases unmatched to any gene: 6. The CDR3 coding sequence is TGTGCCAGCAGTCACTGGACTAGCGGGGGTTACAATGAGCAGTTCTTC. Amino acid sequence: CASSHWTSGGYNEQFF. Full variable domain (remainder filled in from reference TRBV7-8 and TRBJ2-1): GAGVSQSPRYKVAKRGQDVALRCDPISGHVSLFWYQQALGQGPEFLTYFQNEAQLDKSGLPSDRFFAERPEGSVSTLKIQRTQQEDSAVYLCASSHWTSGGYNEQFFGPGTRLTVL.

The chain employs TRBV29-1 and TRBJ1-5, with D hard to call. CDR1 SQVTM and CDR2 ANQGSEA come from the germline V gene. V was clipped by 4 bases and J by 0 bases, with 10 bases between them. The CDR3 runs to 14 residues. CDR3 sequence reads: CSVGPEDSNQPQHF. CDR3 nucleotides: TGCAGCGTTGGTCCAGAGGATAGCAATCAGCCCCAGCATTTT. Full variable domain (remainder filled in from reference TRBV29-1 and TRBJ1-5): SAVISQKPSRDICQRGTSLTIQCQVDSQVTMMFWYRQQPGQSLTLIATANQGSEATYESGFVIDKFPISRPNLTFSTLTVSNMSPEDSSIYLCSVGPEDSNQPQHFGDGTRLSIL.

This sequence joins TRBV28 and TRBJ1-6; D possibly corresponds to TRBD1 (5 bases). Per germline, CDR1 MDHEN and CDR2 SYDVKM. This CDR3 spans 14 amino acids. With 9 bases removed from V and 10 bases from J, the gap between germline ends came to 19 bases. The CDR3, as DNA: TGTGCCAGTCACAGGTTAGAAGGATTCTCACCCCTCCACTTT. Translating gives CASHRLEGFSPLHF.

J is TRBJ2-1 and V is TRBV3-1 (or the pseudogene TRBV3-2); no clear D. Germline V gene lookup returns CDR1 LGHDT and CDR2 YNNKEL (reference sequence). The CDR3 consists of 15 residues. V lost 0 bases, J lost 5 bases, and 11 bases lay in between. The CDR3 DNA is TGTGCCAGCAGCCAAGAGCTAGTATCCCACAATGAGCAGTTCTTC. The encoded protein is CASSQELVSHNEQFF.

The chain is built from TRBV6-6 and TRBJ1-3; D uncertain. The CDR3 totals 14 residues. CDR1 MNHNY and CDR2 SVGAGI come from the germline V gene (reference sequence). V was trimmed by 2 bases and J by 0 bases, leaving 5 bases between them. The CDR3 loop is CASSYENSGNTIYF. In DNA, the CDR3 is TGTGCCAGCAGTTACGAGAACTCTGGAAACACCATATATTTT.

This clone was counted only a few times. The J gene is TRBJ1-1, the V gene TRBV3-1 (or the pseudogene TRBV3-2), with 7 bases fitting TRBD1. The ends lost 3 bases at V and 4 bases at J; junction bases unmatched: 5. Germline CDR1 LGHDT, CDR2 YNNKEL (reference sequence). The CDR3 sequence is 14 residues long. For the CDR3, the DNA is TGTGCCAGCAGCCACCTGACAGGGACCACTGAAGCTTTCTTT. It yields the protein CASSHLTGTTEAFF.

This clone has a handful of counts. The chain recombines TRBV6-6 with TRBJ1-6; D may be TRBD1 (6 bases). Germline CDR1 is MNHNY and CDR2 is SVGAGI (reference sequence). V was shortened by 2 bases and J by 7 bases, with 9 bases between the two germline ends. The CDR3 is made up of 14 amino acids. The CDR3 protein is CASSYDRRNSPLHF. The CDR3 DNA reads TGTGCCAGCAGTTACGACAGGCGGAATTCACCCCTCCACTTT.

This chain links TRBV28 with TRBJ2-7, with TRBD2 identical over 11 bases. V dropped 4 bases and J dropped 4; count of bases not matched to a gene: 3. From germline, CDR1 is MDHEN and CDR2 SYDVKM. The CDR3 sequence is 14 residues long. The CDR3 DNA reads TGTGCCAGCAGTTCGAGACTAGCGGGATACGAGCAGTACTTC. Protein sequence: CASSSRLAGYEQYF.

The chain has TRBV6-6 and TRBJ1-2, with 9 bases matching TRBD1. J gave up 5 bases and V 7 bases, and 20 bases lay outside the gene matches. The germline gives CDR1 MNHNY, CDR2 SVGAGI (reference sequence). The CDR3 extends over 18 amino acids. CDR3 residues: CASTRTPGQGGTGYGYTF. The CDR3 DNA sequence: TGTGCCAGCACTCGGACGCCGGGACAGGGAGGGACCGGTTATGGCTACACCTTC.

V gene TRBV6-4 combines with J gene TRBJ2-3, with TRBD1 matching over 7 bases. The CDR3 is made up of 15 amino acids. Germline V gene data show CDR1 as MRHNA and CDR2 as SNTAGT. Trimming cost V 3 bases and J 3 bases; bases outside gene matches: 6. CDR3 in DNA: TGTGCCAGCAGTGAGAGTACAGGGGCGACAGATACGCAGTATTTT. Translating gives CASSESTGATDTQYF.

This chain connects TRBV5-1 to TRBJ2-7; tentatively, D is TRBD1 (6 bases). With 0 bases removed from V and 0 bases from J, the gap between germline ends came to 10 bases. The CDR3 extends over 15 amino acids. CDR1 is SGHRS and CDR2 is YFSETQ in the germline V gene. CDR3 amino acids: CASSLVLGASYEQYF. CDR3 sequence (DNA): TGCGCCAGCAGCTTGGTGTTGGGGGCCTCCTACGAGCAGTACTTC.

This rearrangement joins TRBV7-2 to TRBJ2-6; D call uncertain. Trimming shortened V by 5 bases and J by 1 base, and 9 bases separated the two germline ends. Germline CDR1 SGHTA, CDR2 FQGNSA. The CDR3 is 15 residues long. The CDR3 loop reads CASSPYLSGANVLTF. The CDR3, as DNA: TGTGCCAGCAGCCCCTATTTGTCTGGGGCCAACGTCCTGACTTTC.

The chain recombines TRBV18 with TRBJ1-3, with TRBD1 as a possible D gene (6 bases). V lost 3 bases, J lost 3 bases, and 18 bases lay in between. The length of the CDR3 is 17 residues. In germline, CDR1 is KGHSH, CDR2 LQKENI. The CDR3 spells CASSPLEDSGHGNTIYF. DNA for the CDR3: TGTGCCAGCTCACCGTTGGAGGACAGTGGACATGGAAACACCATATATTTT.

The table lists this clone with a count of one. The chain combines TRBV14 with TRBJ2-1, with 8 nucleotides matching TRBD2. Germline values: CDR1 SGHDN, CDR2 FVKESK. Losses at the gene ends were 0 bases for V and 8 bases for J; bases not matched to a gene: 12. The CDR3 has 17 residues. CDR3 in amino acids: CASSQERFRREDHEQFF. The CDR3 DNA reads TGTGCCAGCAGCCAAGAAAGGTTTCGGCGGGAGGACCATGAGCAGTTCTTC.

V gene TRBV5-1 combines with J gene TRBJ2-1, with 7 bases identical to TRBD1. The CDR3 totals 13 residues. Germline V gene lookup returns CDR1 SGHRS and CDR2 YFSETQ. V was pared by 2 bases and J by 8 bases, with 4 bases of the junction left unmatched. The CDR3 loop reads CASSFTGVYEQFF. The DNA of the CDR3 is TGCGCCAGCAGCTTCACAGGGGTCTATGAGCAGTTCTTC.